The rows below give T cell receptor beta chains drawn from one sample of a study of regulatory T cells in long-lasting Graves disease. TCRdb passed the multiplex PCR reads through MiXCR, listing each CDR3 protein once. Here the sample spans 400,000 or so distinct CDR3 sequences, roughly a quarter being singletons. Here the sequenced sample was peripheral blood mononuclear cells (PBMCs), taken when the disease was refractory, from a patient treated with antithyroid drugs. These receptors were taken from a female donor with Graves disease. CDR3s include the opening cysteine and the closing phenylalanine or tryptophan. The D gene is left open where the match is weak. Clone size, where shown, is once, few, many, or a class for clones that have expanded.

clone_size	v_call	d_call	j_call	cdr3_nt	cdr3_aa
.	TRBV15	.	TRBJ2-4	TGTGCCACCAGCCGTGGGACGGATCCCGTCATTCAGTACTTC	CATSRGTDPVIQYF
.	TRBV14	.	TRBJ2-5	TGTGCCAGCAGCTCCCCGAAAACAGGTTTCCAAGAGACCCAGTACTTC	CASSSPKTGFQETQYF
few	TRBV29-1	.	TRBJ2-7	TGCAGCGTTTTCACCTACGAGCAGTACTTC	CSVFTYEQYF
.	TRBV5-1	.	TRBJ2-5	TGCGCCAGCAGCTTGTGGGGGATTCAGACCCAGTACTTC	CASSLWGIQTQYF
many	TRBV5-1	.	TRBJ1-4	TGCGCCAGCAGCTTGCAAGGGTTTGGGGAAAAACTGTTTTTT	CASSLQGFGEKLFF
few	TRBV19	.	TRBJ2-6	TGTGCCAGTAGCCCAGACAGTCCAGGCGGGGCCAACGTCCTGACTTTC	CASSPDSPGGANVLTF
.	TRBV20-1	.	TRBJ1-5	TGCAGTGCTAGAAAGAGGGGTAGCAATCAGCCCCAGCATTTT	CSARKRGSNQPQHF
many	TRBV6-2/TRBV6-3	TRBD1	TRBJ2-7	TGTGCCAGCAGTACCCTGGACAGGGCCTCCTACGAGCAGTACTTC	CASSTLDRASYEQYF
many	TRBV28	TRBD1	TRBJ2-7	TGTGCCAGCAGTTCCAAGACAGGGGCCTACGAGCAGTACTTC	CASSSKTGAYEQYF
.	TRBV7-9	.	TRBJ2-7	TGTGCCAGCAGCTTATTACGGGACGAACCCTGGGACTCCTACGAGCAGTACTTC	CASSLLRDEPWDSYEQYF
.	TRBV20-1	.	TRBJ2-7	TGCAGTGCTAGAGAGCTAGCCGGGACGGATAAATACGAGCAGTACTTC	CSARELAGTDKYEQYF
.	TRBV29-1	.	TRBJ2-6	TGCAGCGTTTCAGGCTGTAAGCTCAGAAGGGCCAACGTCCTGACTTTC	CSVSGCKLRRANVLTF
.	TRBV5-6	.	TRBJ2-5	TGTGCCAGCAGCTTGGGGGGTCTAGCCTTACAAGAGACCCAGTACTTC	CASSLGGLALQETQYF
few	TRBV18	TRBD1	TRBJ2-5	TGTGCCAGCTCGCGCGGGACAGGGAACCAAGAGACCCAGTACTTC	CASSRGTGNQETQYF
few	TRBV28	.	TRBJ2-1	TGTGCCAGCACCGAGAACAGGGAGGCACGCAATGAGCAGTTCTTC	CASTENREARNEQFF
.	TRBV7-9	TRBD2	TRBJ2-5	TGTGCCAGCACCTCGTCAGCGGGAGGAGTGGAGACCCAGTACTTC	CASTSSAGGVETQYF
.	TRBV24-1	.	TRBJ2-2	TGTGCCACCAGTGATTTCATACTGGCCGGGGAGCTGTTTTTT	CATSDFILAGELFF
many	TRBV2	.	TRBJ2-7	TGTGCCAGCAGTGATCCGGGGTGGGAGCAGTACTTC	CASSDPGWEQYF
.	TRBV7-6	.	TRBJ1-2	TGTGCCAGCAGCTTGGTTTCAGGGGAGGATCAAGCTAACTATGGCTACACCTTC	CASSLVSGEDQANYGYTF
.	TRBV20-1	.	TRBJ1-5	TGCAGTGCTAGTCAACGGCCAGAGCAGCCCCAGCATTTT	CSASQRPEQPQHF
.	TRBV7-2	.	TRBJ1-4	TGTGCCAGCAGCCTCACAGGGACGGTTGGTGAAAAACTGTTTTTT	CASSLTGTVGEKLFF
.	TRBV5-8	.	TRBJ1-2	TGTGCCAGCAGCTTGGAAGCCCTTCCTGGCTACACCTTC	CASSLEALPGYTF